What follows is one TCR beta chain and its context. The target antigen is unknown. Libraries were prepared by immunoSEQ multiplex PCR; TCRdb keeps only in-frame clonotypes and omits some of them. The table shows thousands of clones, with roughly 90% occurring only once. The CDR3 spans 14 residues. V was shortened by 1 base and J by 8 bases, with 11 bases between the two germline ends. Germline CDR1 is SGHTA and CDR2 is FQGNSA. This sample stems from a study of chemoradiotherapy in HPV16-positive cancers. The wider study: Candidate HPV-specific clones and shared TCR motifs came from two HPV16-positive patients. General study results and limits: Candidate HPV-specific clones and E7-related TCR motifs grew in tumor during treatment. In HPV16-positive patients, HPV-responsive T-cell expansion tracked better recurrence-free survival. Functional assays defining HPV-specific T cells used only a couple of HPV16-positive patients.

The TCR comes from a human donor with HPV-associated anogenital cancer. The material sequenced was tumor tissue, taken from a patient who underwent chemoradiotherapy. This chain uses TRBV7-2 with TRBJ1-4; maybe TRBD1 (5 bases). The CDR3 loop is CASSLGQGGEKLFF. CDR3 in DNA: TGTGCCAGCAGCTTAGGTCAGGGAGGGGAAAAACTGTTTTTT.